Sequencing of this T cell receptor beta chain was carried out in a study of Ad26.COV2.S vaccination and SARS-CoV-2 variants. The study, taken as a whole, reports: Those who received the vaccine showed greater spike-specific TCR breadth than those given placebo.

About this clone: Its antigen is not known.

Measured with immunoSEQ multiplex PCR; TCRdb has only the in-frame clones, and not every one. The sample records about 350,000 clones, 92% being singletons. The CDR3 totals 15 residues. Trimming cost V 4 bases and J 9 bases; bases outside gene matches: 10. The germline V gene has CDR1 LNHNV and CDR2 YYDKDF (reference sequence). J is TRBJ2-1 and V is TRBV15; 9 bases match TRBD2. The receptor comes from a human donor who had recovered from COVID-19. Material: peripheral blood, obtained after recovery from COVID-19. CDR3 sequence: CATSKTGTSRSEQFF. CDR3 sequence (DNA): TGTGCCACCAGCAAAACCGGGACTAGCAGGAGTGAGCAGTTCTTC.